This T cell receptor beta chain was recorded in a study of CD8+ T cells in alopecia areata. About the study: The duration of tofacitinib was 6 to 18 months, with 6 months off drug afterward.

Points from the study as a whole: For lesional scalp, especially alopecia totalis/universalis, clonality was higher than in normal scalp.

A few counts support this clone. Its antigen is not identified. RNA extraction and reverse transcription yielded cDNA as sequencing template. Sequenced by immunoSEQ multiplex PCR; TCRdb stores in-frame clones only, minus some. Among 80,000 to 100,000 clones listed, 41% were seen once. Germline lookup yields CDR1 LNHNV and CDR2 YYDKDF (reference sequence). V lost 3 bases and J 0 bases, leaving 12 bases between the germline ends. The CDR3 is 15 residues long. Material: CD4+ T cells sorted from blood. The source is a human donor with alopecia areata. The rearrangement links TRBV15 to TRBJ2-7; D assignment may be TRBD1 or TRBD2 (5 bases each). CDR3 loop: CATSSEPGRSYEQYF. In nucleotides, the CDR3 is TGTGCCACCAGCAGTGAACCGGGACGCTCCTACGAGCAGTACTTC.